The 5 T cell receptor beta chains below were found in one sample sequenced in a study of blood T cells in healthy people across ages. For the second PCR, which ran for about 7 to 12 cycles, a sample-barcoded 5' primer and a J-beta primer mix were used. One entry per CDR3 protein results from TCRdb running MiXCR on the 5' RACE reads. The sample includes over a million distinct CDR3 sequences, approximately 59% seen only once; the top ten take 5.5% to 8%. The specimen was blood. The receptors stem from a man younger than 30 in good health.

The rearrangement uses TRBV10-3 and TRBJ1-2, with D possibly TRBD1 on 5 matching bases. Germline V gene data show CDR1 as ENHRY and CDR2 as SYGVKD. The CDR3 loop spans 14 amino acids. Trimming shortened V by 7 bases and J by 3 bases, and 15 bases separated the two germline ends. DNA for the CDR3: TGTGCCATCAAAGGGGCGGCGGAGGACTATGGCTACACCTTC. Protein: CAIKGAAEDYGYTF.

A few counts support this clonotype. V usage is TRBV6-5 and J usage is TRBJ2-1; 10 bases are a match to TRBD2. J was trimmed by 8 bases and V by 6 bases; bases with no gene match: 13. The V gene's germline CDR1 is MNHEY and CDR2 SVGAGI. The CDR3 covers 16 residues. CDR3 in DNA: TGTGCCAGCAGACCCAGGCAGCGGGGGGGCATCGATGAGCAGTTCTTC. It encodes CASRPRQRGGIDEQFF.

The genes are TRBV6-2 or TRBV6-3 and TRBJ2-7; TRBD2 is a possible D gene (6 bases). The germline V gene encodes CDR1 MNHEY and CDR2 SVGEGT. V lost 2 bases and J 3 bases, leaving 26 bases between the germline ends. The length of the CDR3 is 19 residues. CDR3 amino acids: CASSYDGDFSPEEGYEQYF. DNA of the CDR3: TGTGCCAGCAGTTACGATGGGGATTTTAGTCCGGAGGAGGGCTACGAGCAGTACTTC.

The CDR3 is CAISESPDHPGNEQFF. CDR3 bases: TGTGCCATCAGTGAGTCCCCGGACCATCCCGGCAATGAGCAGTTCTTC. The genes are TRBV10-3 and TRBJ2-1, with no clear D. The length of the CDR3 is 16 residues. V lost 0 bases and J lost 6, with 15 bases in between. Germline CDR1 ENHRY, CDR2 SYGVKD.

This clonotype has just a few counts. The CDR3 nucleotides read TGTGCCAGCAGCTACAGGGTGCTCGGTTCACCCCTCCACTTT. Translating it yields CASSYRVLGSPLHF. The chain is built from TRBV7-2 and TRBJ1-6, with a possible D match to TRBD1 (6 bases). V was clipped by 4 bases and J by 9 bases, with 13 bases between them. The CDR3 has 14 amino acids. The germline CDR1 and CDR2 sequences are SGHTA and FQGNSA. The full variable domain, completed using reference TRBV7-2 and TRBJ1-6, is GAGVSQSPSNKVTEKGKDVELRCDPISGHTALYWYRQSLGQGLEFLIYFQGNSAPDKSGLPSDRFSAERTGGSVSTLTIQRTQQEDSAVYLCASSYRVLGSPLHFGNGTRLTVT.